The rows below give T cell receptor beta chains drawn from one sample of a study of blood T cell repertoires in COVID-19. Generated by immunoSEQ multiplex PCR, the TCRdb table keeps only in-frame clones and is missing some. The profile shows some 140,000 clones, roughly 80% of them singletons. The sample was peripheral blood. Receptors originate from a man older than 75 with acute or convalescent COVID-19. Both conserved end residues are part of each CDR3. D genes are given only for firm matches. Size is omitted from some rows. Given values are once, few, many or a class for expanded clones.

v_gene	d_gene	j_gene	abundance	CDR3aa	CDR3nt
TRBV5-1	NA	TRBJ1-5	NA	CASSLTGGGIQPQHF	TGCGCCAGCAGCTTGACCGGGGGTGGCATTCAGCCCCAGCATTTT
TRBV18	NA	TRBJ1-6	NA	CASSPLPPGGYNSPLHF	TGTGCCAGCTCACCACTTCCCCCAGGAGGTTATAATTCACCCCTCCACTTT
TRBV4-2	TRBD1	TRBJ2-7	NA	CASSPTGTGFYEQYF	TGTGCCAGCAGCCCCACCGGGACAGGGTTCTACGAGCAGTACTTC
TRBV5-1	NA	TRBJ1-1	NA	CASSLDAANTEAFF	TGCGCCAGCAGCTTGGATGCGGCGAACACTGAAGCTTTCTTT
TRBV19	TRBD1	TRBJ1-4	NA	CASSIDPGQGPTNEKLFF	TGTGCCAGTAGTATAGATCCGGGACAGGGACCCACTAATGAAAAACTGTTTTTT
TRBV6-5	TRBD1	TRBJ1-2	NA	CAARDSGRGEGYTF	TGTGCCGCGCGCGACTCGGGCAGGGGGGAAGGCTACACCTTC
TRBV3-1/TRBV3-2	NA	TRBJ2-1	NA	CASSQAEGGLGHNEQFF	TGTGCCAGCAGCCAAGCGGAAGGGGGTCTCGGGCACAATGAGCAGTTCTTC
TRBV15	TRBD2	TRBJ2-1	NA	CATSTPGLAVGRQFF	TGTGCCACCAGCACGCCGGGGCTAGCGGTTGGACGGCAGTTCTTC
TRBV30	TRBD1	TRBJ1-1	NA	CAWSLGTGNTEAFF	TGTGCCTGGAGCCTCGGGACAGGGAACACTGAAGCTTTCTTT
TRBV28	TRBD1	TRBJ2-4	NA	CASSLQGAKNIQYF	TGTGCCAGCAGCCTACAGGGGGCCAAAAACATTCAGTACTTC
TRBV6-5	NA	TRBJ2-3	NA	CASTPNGQGGDTQYF	TGTGCCAGCACCCCCAACGGGCAGGGGGGAGATACGCAGTATTTT
TRBV11-3	NA	TRBJ2-7	once	CASSLSREHEQYF	TGTGCCAGCAGCTTAAGCAGGGAACACGAGCAGTACTTC
TRBV27	TRBD2	TRBJ2-1	NA	CASSLFAGLGYNEQFF	TGTGCCAGCAGTTTATTCGCGGGACTAGGGTACAATGAGCAGTTCTTC
TRBV28	TRBD1	TRBJ1-6	once	CASSLWGQGANNSPLHF	TGTGCCAGCAGTTTATGGGGACAGGGGGCTAATAATTCACCCCTCCACTTT
TRBV5-1	NA	TRBJ1-2	few	CASAQGGANYGYTF	TGCGCCAGCGCCCAAGGGGGTGCTAACTATGGCTACACCTTC
TRBV28	TRBD1	TRBJ2-7	NA	CASSPYGTGGYEQYF	TGTGCCAGCAGTCCCTACGGGACAGGGGGGTACGAGCAGTACTTC
TRBV5-1	NA	TRBJ1-1	NA	CASRVGGNTEAFF	TGCGCCAGCAGAGTAGGCGGGAACACTGAAGCTTTCTTT
TRBV5-5	NA	TRBJ2-5	NA	CASSLGQQETQYF	TGTGCCAGCAGCTTGGGACAGCAAGAGACCCAGTACTTC
TRBV6-2/TRBV6-3	NA	TRBJ1-2	NA	CASSLFEGYGYTF	TGTGCCAGCAGTCTATTCGAGGGCTATGGCTACACCTTC
TRBV18	TRBD2	TRBJ2-2	NA	CASSPRTPAGGGNTGELFF	TGTGCCAGCTCACCACGAACTCCAGCGGGGGGCGGAAACACCGGGGAGCTGTTTTTT
TRBV4-2	NA	TRBJ2-3	NA	CASSQERGAFTDTQYF	TGTGCCAGCAGCCAAGAACGGGGGGCTTTCACAGATACGCAGTATTTT
TRBV30	NA	TRBJ1-1	once	CAWSVRVGTEAFF	TGTGCCTGGAGTGTGCGGGTAGGAACTGAAGCTTTCTTT
TRBV6-5	TRBD1	TRBJ1-1	NA	CASRTGHPNTEAFF	TGTGCCAGCAGGACAGGGCACCCGAACACTGAAGCTTTCTTT
TRBV2	NA	TRBJ2-2	NA	CASSEQGFNTGELFF	TGTGCCAGCAGTGAGCAGGGGTTTAACACCGGGGAGCTGTTTTTT
TRBV2	NA	TRBJ2-7	few	CASSDWTNSYEQYF	TGTGCCAGCAGTGACTGGACTAACTCCTACGAGCAGTACTTC
TRBV19	NA	TRBJ1-1	NA	CASRQQNTEAFF	TGTGCCAGTAGACAACAGAACACTGAAGCTTTCTTT
TRBV3-1/TRBV3-2	NA	TRBJ2-1	NA	CASSHMVLGGFYNEQFF	TGTGCCAGCAGCCACATGGTACTAGGGGGATTTTACAATGAGCAGTTCTTC
TRBV11-3	NA	TRBJ1-1	NA	CASSHGGTPAFF	TGTGCCAGCAGCCACGGAGGGACGCCAGCTTTCTTT
TRBV7-2	NA	TRBJ1-2	NA	CASSSDSSNYGYTF	TGTGCCAGCAGTTCGGACAGTTCTAACTATGGCTACACCTTC
TRBV6-2/TRBV6-3	TRBD1	TRBJ1-6	once	CASSYSDRDEVSLHF	TGTGCCAGCAGTTACTCTGACAGGGACGAAGTGTCCCTCCACTTT
TRBV6-1	NA	TRBJ2-6	NA	CASSEVPSGAGANVLTF	TGTGCCAGCAGTGAAGTCCCCTCAGGTGCTGGGGCCAACGTCCTGACTTTC
TRBV5-1	NA	TRBJ1-4	NA	CATSRSGGGDEKLFF	TGCGCCACCTCCCGAAGCGGGGGCGGAGATGAAAAACTGTTTTTT
TRBV7-2	NA	TRBJ2-3	NA	CASSWGGNTDTQYF	TGTGCCAGCTCCTGGGGCGGAAACACAGATACGCAGTATTTT
TRBV10-3	TRBD2	TRBJ2-7	NA	CAISEVGLASYEQYF	TGTGCCATCAGTGAGGTCGGACTAGCGTCCTACGAGCAGTACTTC
TRBV10-3	NA	TRBJ2-3	once	CAIRTDSTDTQYF	TGTGCCATCAGGACAGATAGCACAGATACGCAGTATTTT
TRBV7-3	NA	TRBJ2-2	NA	CASSLAGPPGTGELFF	TGTGCCAGCAGCTTAGCGGGACCCCCCGGGACCGGGGAGCTGTTTTTT
TRBV19	TRBD2	TRBJ2-2	NA	CASSITTSGPTGELFF	TGTGCCAGTAGTATCACGACTAGCGGGCCCACCGGGGAGCTGTTTTTT
TRBV7-8	TRBD2	TRBJ2-3	once	CASSPRAGGPDTQYF	TGTGCCAGCAGCCCCCGAGCGGGGGGGCCAGATACGCAGTATTTT
TRBV19	NA	TRBJ1-2	NA	CASSGQNYGYTF	TGTGCCAGTAGTGGACAAAACTATGGCTACACCTTC
TRBV10-2	NA	TRBJ2-3	NA	CASSPQGGRTDTQYF	TGCGCCAGCAGCCCCCAGGGGGGCCGAACAGATACGCAGTATTTT
TRBV7-9	TRBD2	TRBJ2-7	NA	CASSFSLAGGTYEQYF	TGTGCCAGCAGCTTTAGTCTAGCGGGGGGTACCTACGAGCAGTACTTC
TRBV11-2	NA	TRBJ1-3	NA	CASSPGGGGNTIYF	TGTGCCAGCAGCCCAGGAGGCGGAGGAAACACCATATATTTT
TRBV6-1	TRBD2	TRBJ2-4	NA	CASSEAWGGTKNIQYF	TGTGCCAGCAGTGAAGCCTGGGGGGGAACCAAAAACATTCAGTACTTC
TRBV10-3	TRBD2	TRBJ2-5	NA	CAISAVGGETQYF	TGTGCCATCAGTGCAGTGGGGGGGGAGACCCAGTACTTC
TRBV6-5	TRBD1	TRBJ1-5	NA	CASSYSTGNGQPQHF	TGTGCCAGCAGTTACTCGACAGGGAATGGCCAGCCCCAGCATTTT
TRBV27	NA	TRBJ1-5	NA	CASRKGEVLGQPQHF	TGTGCCAGCAGGAAAGGGGAGGTCTTAGGGCAGCCCCAGCATTTT
TRBV11-2	NA	TRBJ2-1	NA	CASSPTRLGYNEQFF	TGTGCCAGCAGTCCAACTCGACTCGGTTACAATGAGCAGTTCTTC
TRBV11-1	NA	TRBJ1-1	NA	CASSPRIDMNTEAFF	TGTGCCAGCAGCCCCCGAATAGACATGAACACTGAAGCTTTCTTT
TRBV7-2	TRBD1	TRBJ1-1	NA	CASSTGGLVNTEAFF	TGTGCCAGCAGCACAGGGGGCTTGGTGAACACTGAAGCTTTCTTT